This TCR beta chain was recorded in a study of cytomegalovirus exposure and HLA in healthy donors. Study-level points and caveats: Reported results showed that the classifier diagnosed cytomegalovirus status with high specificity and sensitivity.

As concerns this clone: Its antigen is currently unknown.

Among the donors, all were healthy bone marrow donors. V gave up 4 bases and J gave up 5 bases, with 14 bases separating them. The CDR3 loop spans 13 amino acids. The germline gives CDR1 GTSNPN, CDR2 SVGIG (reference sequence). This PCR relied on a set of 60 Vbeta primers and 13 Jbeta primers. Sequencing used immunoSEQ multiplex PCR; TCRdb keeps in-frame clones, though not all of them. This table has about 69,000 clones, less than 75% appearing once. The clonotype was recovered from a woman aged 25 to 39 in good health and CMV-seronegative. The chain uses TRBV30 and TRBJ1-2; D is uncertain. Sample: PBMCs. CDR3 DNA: TGTGCCTGGACTCCCCCCCCGGGGTATGGCTACACCTTC. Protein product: CAWTPPPGYGYTF.